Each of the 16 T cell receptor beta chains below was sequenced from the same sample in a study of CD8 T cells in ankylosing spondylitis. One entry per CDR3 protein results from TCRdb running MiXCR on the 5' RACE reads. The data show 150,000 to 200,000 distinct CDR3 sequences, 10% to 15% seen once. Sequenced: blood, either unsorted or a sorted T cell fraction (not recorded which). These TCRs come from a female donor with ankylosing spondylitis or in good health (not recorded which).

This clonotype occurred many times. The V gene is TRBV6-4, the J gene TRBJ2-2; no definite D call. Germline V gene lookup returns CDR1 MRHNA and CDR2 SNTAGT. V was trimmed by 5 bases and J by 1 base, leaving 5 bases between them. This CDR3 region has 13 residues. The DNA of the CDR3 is TGTGCCAGCAGTCCGGGGAACACCGGGGAGCTGTTTTTT. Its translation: CASSPGNTGELFF.

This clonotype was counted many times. Written as DNA, the CDR3 is TGCGCCAGCAGTTTTACAGGGACAAACACCGGGGAGCTGTTTTTT. Its translation is CASSFTGTNTGELFF. The chain employs TRBV5-1 and TRBJ2-2; tentatively, D is TRBD1 (6 bases). This CDR3 has 15 residues. V lost 5 bases, J lost 2 bases, and 13 bases lay in between. In germline, CDR1 is SGHRS, CDR2 YFSETQ.

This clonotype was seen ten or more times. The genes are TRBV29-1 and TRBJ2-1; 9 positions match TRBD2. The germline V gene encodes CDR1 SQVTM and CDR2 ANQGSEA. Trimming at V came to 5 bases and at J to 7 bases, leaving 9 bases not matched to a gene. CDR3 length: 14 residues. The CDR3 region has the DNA TGCAGCGTTCTCGGACTAGCGCAAAATAATGAGCAGTTCTTC. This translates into CSVLGLAQNNEQFF.

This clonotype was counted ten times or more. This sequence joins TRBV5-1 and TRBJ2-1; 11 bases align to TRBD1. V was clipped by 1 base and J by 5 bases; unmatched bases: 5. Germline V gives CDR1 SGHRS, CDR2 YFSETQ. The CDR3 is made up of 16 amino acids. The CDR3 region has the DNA TGCGCCAGCAGCTTGCCGAAGGGACAGGGGGACAATGAGCAGTTCTTC. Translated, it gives CASSLPKGQGDNEQFF.

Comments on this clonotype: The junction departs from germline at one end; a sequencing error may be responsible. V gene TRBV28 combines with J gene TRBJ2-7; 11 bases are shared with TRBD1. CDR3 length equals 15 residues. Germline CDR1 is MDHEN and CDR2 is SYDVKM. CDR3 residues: CVSSWRDRGAYEQYF. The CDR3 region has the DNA TGTGTCAGCAGTTGGAGGGACAGGGGGGCATACGAGCAGTACTTC.

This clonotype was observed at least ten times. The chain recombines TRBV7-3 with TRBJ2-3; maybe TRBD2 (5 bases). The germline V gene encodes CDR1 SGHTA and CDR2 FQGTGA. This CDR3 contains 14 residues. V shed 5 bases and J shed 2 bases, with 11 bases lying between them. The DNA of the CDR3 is TGTGCCAGCAGCCCCGGGGTATCCACAGATACGCAGTATTTT. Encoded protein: CASSPGVSTDTQYF.

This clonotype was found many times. The CDR3 nucleotides read TGCGCCAGCAGGGTACGGGGAGACACAGATACGCAGTATTTT. Translated, it gives CASRVRGDTDTQYF. The chain is built from TRBV5-1 and TRBJ2-3; possible D gene TRBD2, 5 bases. Trimming cost V 5 bases and J 2 bases, with 12 bases left between them. The CDR3 covers 14 residues. CDR1 and CDR2 from the germline V gene are SGHRS and YFSETQ.

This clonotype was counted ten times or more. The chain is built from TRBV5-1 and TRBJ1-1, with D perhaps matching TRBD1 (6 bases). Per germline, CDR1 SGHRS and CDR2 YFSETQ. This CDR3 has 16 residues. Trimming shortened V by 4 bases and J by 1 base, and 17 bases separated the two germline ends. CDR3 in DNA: TGCGCCAGCAGCCCCACTGGGCAGGGGTCGAACACTGAAGCTTTCTTT. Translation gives CASSPTGQGSNTEAFF.

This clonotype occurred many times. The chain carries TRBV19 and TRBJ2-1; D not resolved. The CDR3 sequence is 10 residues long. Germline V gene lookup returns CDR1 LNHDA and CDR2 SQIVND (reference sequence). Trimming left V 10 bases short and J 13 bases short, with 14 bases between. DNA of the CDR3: TGTGCCACCGGACCCCCTCCACAGTTCTTC. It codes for CATGPPPQFF.

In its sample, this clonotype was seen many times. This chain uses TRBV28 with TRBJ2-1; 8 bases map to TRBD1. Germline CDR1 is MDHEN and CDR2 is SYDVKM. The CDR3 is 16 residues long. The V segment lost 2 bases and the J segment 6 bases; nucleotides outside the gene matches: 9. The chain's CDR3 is CASSLPGQGKGNEQFF. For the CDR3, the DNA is TGTGCCAGCAGTTTACCCGGACAGGGAAAAGGCAATGAGCAGTTCTTC.

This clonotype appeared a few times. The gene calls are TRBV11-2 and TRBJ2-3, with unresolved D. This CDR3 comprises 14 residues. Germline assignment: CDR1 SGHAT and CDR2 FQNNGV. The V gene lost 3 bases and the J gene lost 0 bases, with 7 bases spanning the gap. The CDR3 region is CASSFSPSTDTQYF. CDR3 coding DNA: TGTGCCAGCAGCTTCTCTCCCAGCACAGATACGCAGTATTTT.

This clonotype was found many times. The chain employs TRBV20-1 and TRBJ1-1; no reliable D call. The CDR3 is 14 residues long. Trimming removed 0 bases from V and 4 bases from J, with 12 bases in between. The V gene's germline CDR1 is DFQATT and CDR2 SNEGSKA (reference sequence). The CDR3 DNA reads TGCAGTGCTAGAGAGGGAGGAGGCGGCACTGAAGCTTTCTTT. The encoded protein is CSAREGGGGTEAFF.

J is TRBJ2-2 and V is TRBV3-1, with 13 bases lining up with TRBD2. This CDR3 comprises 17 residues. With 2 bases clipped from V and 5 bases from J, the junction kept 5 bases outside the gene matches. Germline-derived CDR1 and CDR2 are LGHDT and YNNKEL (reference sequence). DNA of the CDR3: TGTGCCAGCAGCCAACACCGGACTAGCGGGAGTACCGGGGAGCTGTTTTTT. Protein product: CASSQHRTSGSTGELFF.

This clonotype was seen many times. CDR3 sequence reads: CASSSTSVNTGELFF. The CDR3 DNA is TGTGCCAGCAGCTCGACTAGCGTTAACACCGGGGAGCTGTTTTTT. The genes are TRBV5-6 and TRBJ2-2; 8 nucleotides agree with TRBD2. This CDR3 comprises 15 residues. V gave up 3 bases and J gave up 2 bases; unmatched junction bases: 3. Germline lookup yields CDR1 SGHDT and CDR2 YYEEEE.

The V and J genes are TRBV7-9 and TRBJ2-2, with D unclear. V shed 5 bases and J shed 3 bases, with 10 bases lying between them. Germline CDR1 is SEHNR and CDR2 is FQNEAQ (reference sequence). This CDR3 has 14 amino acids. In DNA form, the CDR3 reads TGTGCCAGCAGCCTTCCGAAGGACACCGGGGAGCTGTTTTTT. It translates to CASSLPKDTGELFF.

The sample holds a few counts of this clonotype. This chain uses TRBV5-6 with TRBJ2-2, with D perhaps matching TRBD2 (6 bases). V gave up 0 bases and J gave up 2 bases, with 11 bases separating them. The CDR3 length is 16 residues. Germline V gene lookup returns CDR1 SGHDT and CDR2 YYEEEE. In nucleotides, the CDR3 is TGTGCCAGCAGCTTGGTGTCTAGCGCCAACACCGGGGAGCTGTTTTTT. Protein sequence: CASSLVSSANTGELFF.